This entry concerns a single TCR beta chain. The data stem from a study of blood T cell repertoires in COVID-19. The method was immunoSEQ multiplex PCR; TCRdb's version includes in-frame clones alone and lacks a portion of them. The sample holds fewer than 65,000 clones, about 80% seen once. V was cut by 5 bases and J by 8 bases, with 24 bases left in between. The CDR3 is 16 amino acids. Germline values: CDR1 LNHNV, CDR2 YYDKDF (reference sequence). The TCR comes from a human donor in a cohort sampled during active COVID-19. The genes are TRBV15 and TRBJ1-2, with D tentatively TRBD1 (6 bases). The sequenced sample consisted of peripheral blood. In DNA, the CDR3 is TGTGCCACCAGCGGGGACAAACGCCTCGCGGTTGACGGCTACACCTTC. It yields the protein CATSGDKRLAVDGYTF.